Listed below are T cell receptor beta chains from one sample, sequenced in a study of beta chain features in type 1 diabetes. The repertoire was sequenced with immunoSEQ multiplex PCR; TCRdb's copy has only in-frame clones and lacks some. The table has about 900,000 clones, roughly a sixth seen once. The sequencing input was naive CD4+ T cells from blood. All receptors derive from a woman aged 18-35 years in good health. The CDR3 runs from the conserved cysteine through the conserved F or W. Fields, in order: clone size, CDR3 length, J gene, D gene, V gene, CDR3 DNA, CDR3 protein. D genes are given only for firm matches. For some rows the clone size is stated as once, few or many, or as a class when expanded; others skip it.

-,14,TRBJ1-6,-,TRBV9,TGTGCCAGCAGCGTAATGCGGGAGAATTCACCCCTCCACTTT,CASSVMRENSPLHF
-,14,TRBJ2-1,TRBD2,TRBV6-1,TGTGCCAGCAAACTAGCGGAGTCTTGGAATGAGCAGTTCTTC,CASKLAESWNEQFF
few,16,TRBJ1-2,-,TRBV5-5,TGTGCCAGCAGCCCTCCAGGCAGCACGACTTCCTATGGCTACACCTTC,CASSPPGSTTSYGYTF
-,12,TRBJ1-5,-,TRBV7-9,TGTGCCAGCAGCCTTTCCAATCAGCCCCAGCATTTT,CASSLSNQPQHF
-,14,TRBJ2-3,-,TRBV5-1,TGCGCCAGCAGCTTGGTCCAGGGCACAGATACGCAGTATTTT,CASSLVQGTDTQYF
few,17,TRBJ1-2,-,TRBV29-1,TGCAGCGTTGAAGACCCCCCTGAAAGAGGGGCCACCTATGGCTACACCTTC,CSVEDPPERGATYGYTF
-,15,TRBJ2-3,-,TRBV6-5,TGTGCCAGCAGTAGCCACCAGGCTAGCACAGATACGCAGTATTTT,CASSSHQASTDTQYF
-,13,TRBJ2-7,-,TRBV7-2,TGTGCCAGCAGCTTAGGGGACACGCGGGAGCAGTACTTC,CASSLGDTREQYF
-,13,TRBJ2-3,TRBD2,TRBV10-3,TGTGCCACCGAAGGGGCGGGAGGCGATAGGCAGTATTTT,CATEGAGGDRQYF
few,13,TRBJ1-1,-,TRBV28,TGTGCCAGCAGTTTCACAGGGACGACTGAAGCTTTCTTT,CASSFTGTTEAFF
-,15,TRBJ2-5,TRBD2,TRBV18,TGTGCCAGCTCACCACCGGGACTAGCGGAAGAGACCCAGTACTTC,CASSPPGLAEETQYF
few,15,TRBJ2-6,-,TRBV18,TGTGCCAGCGCCCCCAGGGAAGCTGGGGCCAACGTCCTGACTTTC,CASAPREAGANVLTF
-,14,TRBJ1-5,-,TRBV4-3,TGCGCCAGCAGCCCCTTTCTGGTGTCTCAGCCCCAGCATTTT,CASSPFLVSQPQHF
few,16,TRBJ2-1,-,TRBV4-2,TGTGCCAGCAGCCAATTCCGGGCTACCTCCTACAATGAGCAGTTCTTC,CASSQFRATSYNEQFF
few,16,TRBJ2-1,-,TRBV18,TGTGCCAGCTCTCCTCTAGCGCAGAGCTCCTACAATGAGCAGTTCTTC,CASSPLAQSSYNEQFF
few,15,TRBJ2-3,TRBD1,TRBV28,TGTGCCAGCAGCACCGGGACAGGGGTCACAGATACGCAGTATTTT,CASSTGTGVTDTQYF
few,12,TRBJ1-2,-,TRBV10-3,TGTGCCATCAGCCGGGACAACTATGGCTACACCTTC,CAISRDNYGYTF
-,12,TRBJ1-2,-,TRBV2,TGTGCCAGCATCCCGCAGGGCTATGGCTACACCTTC,CASIPQGYGYTF
few,13,TRBJ2-7,-,TRBV10-1,TGCGCCAGCAGTGAGTCAGGATCCCGCCGATACCACTTC,CASSESGSRRYHF
-,14,TRBJ1-5,TRBD1,TRBV19,TGTGCCAGTAGTATCGACAGGGCCAATCAGCCCCAGCATTTT,CASSIDRANQPQHF
-,12,TRBJ1-4,-,TRBV9,TGTGCCAGCAACGGGGTGGGTGAAAAACTGTTTTTT,CASNGVGEKLFF
few,15,TRBJ2-1,TRBD2,TRBV7-2,TGTGCCAGCTCGGAATGGACTAGCGGTTACAATGAGCAGTTCTTC,CASSEWTSGYNEQFF